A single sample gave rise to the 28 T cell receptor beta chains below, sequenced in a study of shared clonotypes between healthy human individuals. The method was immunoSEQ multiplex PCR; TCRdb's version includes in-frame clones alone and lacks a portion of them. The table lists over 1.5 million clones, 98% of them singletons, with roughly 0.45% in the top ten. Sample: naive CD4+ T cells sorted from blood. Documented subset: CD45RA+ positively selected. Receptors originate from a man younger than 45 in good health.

The DNA of the CDR3 is TGTGCCAGCAGCAAAGATGCGGAGGGCCCCTACAATGAGCAGTTCTTC. The encoded protein is CASSKDAEGPYNEQFF. The chain recombines TRBV21-1 with TRBJ2-1; TRBD2 is taken as the D call from the table, unchecked against the DNA. TRBV21-1 is a pseudogene locus. The CDR3 is 16 amino acids.

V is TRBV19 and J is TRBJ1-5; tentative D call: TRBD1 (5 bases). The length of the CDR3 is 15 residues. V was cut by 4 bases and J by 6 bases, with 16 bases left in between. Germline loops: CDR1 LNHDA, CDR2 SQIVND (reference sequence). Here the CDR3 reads CASSREGFPFQPQHF. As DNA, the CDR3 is TGTGCCAGTAGTAGGGAGGGGTTCCCGTTTCAGCCCCAGCATTTT.

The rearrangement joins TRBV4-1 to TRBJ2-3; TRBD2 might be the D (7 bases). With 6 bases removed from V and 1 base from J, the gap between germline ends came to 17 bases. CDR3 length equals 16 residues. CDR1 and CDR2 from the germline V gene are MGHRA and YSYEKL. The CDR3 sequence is CASRIGGEIGTDTQYF. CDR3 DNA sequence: TGCGCCAGCAGAATAGGGGGGGAAATAGGCACAGATACGCAGTATTTT.

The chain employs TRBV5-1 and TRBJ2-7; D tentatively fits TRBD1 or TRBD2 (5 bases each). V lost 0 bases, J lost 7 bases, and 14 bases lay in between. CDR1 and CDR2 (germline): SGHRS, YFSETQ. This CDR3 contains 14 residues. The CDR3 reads CASSLEGLAREQYF. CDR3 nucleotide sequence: TGCGCCAGCAGCTTGGAGGGGCTAGCTCGGGAGCAGTACTTC.

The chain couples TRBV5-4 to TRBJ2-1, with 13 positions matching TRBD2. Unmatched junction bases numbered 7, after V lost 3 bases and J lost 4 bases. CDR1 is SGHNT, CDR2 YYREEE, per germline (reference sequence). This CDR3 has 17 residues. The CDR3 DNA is TGTGCCAGCAGCTCCGGACTAGCGGGAGTCCGTTACAATGAGCAGTTCTTC. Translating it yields CASSSGLAGVRYNEQFF.

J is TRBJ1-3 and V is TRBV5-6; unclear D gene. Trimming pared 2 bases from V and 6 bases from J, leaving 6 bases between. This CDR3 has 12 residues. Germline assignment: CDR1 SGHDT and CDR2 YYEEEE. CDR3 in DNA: TGTGCCAGCAGCTTTCGGGAAAACACCATATATTTT. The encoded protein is CASSFRENTIYF. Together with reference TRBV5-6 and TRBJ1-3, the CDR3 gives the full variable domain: DAGVTQSPTHLIKTRGQQVTLRCSPKSGHDTVSWYQQALGQGPQFIFQYYEEEERQRGNFPDRFSGHQFPNYSSELNVNALLLGDSALYLCASSFRENTIYFGEGSWLTVV.

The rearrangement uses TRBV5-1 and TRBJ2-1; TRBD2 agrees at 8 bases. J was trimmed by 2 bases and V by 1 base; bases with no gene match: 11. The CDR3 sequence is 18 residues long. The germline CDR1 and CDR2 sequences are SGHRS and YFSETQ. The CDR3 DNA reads TGCGCCAGCAGCTTGAACTCGGGACTAGAGATGCCCTACAATGAGCAGTTCTTC. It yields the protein CASSLNSGLEMPYNEQFF. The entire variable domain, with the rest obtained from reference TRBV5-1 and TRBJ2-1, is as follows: KAGVTQTPRYLIKTRGQQVTLSCSPISGHRSVSWYQQTPGQGLQFLFEYFSETQRNKGNFPGRFSGRQFSNSRSEMNVSTLELGDSALYLCASSLNSGLEMPYNEQFFGPGTRLTVL.

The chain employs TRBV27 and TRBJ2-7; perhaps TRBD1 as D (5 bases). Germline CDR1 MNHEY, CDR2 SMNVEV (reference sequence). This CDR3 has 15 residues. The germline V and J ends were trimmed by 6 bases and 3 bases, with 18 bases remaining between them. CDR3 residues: CASRKGQAINYEQYF. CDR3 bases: TGTGCCAGCAGGAAGGGGCAGGCGATAAACTACGAGCAGTACTTC.

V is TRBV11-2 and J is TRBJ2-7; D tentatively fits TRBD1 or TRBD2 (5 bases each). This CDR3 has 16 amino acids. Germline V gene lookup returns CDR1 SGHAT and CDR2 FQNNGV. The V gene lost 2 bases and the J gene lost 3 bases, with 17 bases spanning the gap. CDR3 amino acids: CASSLSLGVAFYEQYF. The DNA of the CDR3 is TGTGCCAGCAGCTTATCTCTGGGGGTGGCCTTCTACGAGCAGTACTTC.

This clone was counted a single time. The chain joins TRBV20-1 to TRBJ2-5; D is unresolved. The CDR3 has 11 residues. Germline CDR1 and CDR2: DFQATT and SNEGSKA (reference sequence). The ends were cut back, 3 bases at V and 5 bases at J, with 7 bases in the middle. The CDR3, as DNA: TGCAGTGCTAGTTTGATGGAGACCCAGTACTTC. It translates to CSASLMETQYF.

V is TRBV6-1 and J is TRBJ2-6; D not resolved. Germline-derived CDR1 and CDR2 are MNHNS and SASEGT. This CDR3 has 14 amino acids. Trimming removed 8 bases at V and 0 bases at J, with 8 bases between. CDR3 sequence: CASLRSSGANVLTF. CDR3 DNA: TGTGCCAGCCTACGGAGCTCTGGGGCCAACGTCCTGACTTTC.

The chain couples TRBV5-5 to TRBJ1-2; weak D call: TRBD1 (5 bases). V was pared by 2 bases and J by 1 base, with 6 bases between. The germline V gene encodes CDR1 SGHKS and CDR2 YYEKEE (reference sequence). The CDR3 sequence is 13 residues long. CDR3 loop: CASSLDSNYGYTF. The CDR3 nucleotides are TGTGCCAGCAGCTTAGACAGTAACTATGGCTACACCTTC.

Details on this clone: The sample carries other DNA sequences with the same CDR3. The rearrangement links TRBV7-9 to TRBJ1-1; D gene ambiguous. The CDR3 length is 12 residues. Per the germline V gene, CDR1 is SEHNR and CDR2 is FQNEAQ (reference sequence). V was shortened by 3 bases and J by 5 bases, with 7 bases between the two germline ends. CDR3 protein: CASSLGLTEAFF. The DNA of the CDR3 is TGTGCCAGCAGCTTGGGTTTGACTGAAGCTTTCTTT.

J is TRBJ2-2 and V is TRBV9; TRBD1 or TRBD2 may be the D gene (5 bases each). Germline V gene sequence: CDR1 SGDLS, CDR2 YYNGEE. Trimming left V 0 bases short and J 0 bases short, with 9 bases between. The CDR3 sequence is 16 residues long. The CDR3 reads CASSVEGRTNTGELFF. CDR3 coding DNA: TGTGCCAGCAGCGTAGAGGGACGCACGAACACCGGGGAGCTGTTTTTT.

The CDR3 sequence is CASSLGIRRAGELFF. CDR3 DNA: TGTGCCAGCAGTTTGGGGATAAGAAGGGCCGGGGAGCTGTTTTTT. This chain joins TRBV28 and TRBJ2-2; D call uncertain. CDR1 is MDHEN and CDR2 is SYDVKM in the germline V gene. Trimming removed 3 bases from V and 6 bases from J, with 14 bases in between. This CDR3 is built from 15 residues.

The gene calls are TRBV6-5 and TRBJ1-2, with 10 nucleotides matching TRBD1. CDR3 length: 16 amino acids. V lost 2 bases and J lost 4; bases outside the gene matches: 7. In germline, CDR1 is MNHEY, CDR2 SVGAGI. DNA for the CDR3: TGTGCCAGCAGTTACCGACAGGGGGCTGGACCCTATGGCTACACCTTC. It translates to CASSYRQGAGPYGYTF.

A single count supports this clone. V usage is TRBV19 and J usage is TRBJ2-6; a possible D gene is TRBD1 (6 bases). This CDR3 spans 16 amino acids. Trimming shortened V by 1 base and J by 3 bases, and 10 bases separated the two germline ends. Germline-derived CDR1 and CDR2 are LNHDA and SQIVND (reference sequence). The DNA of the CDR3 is TGTGCCAGTAGTATAGTGAGGGGGAGTGGGGCCAACGTCCTGACTTTC. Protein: CASSIVRGSGANVLTF.

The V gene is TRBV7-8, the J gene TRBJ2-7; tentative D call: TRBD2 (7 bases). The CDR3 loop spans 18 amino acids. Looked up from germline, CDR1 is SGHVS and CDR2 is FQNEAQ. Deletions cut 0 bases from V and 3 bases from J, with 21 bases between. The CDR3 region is CASSLAVSGGAGLYEQYF. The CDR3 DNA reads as TGTGCCAGCAGCTTAGCCGTGTCGGGGGGCGCGGGGCTCTACGAGCAGTACTTC.

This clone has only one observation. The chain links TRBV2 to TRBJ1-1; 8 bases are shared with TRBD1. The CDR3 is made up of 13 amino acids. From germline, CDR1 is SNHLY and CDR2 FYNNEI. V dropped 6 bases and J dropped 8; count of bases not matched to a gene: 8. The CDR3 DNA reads TGTGCCAGCAGGCTCTCAGGGGGCGGCGAAGCTTTCTTT. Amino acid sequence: CASRLSGGGEAFF.

The CDR3, as DNA: TGTGCCAGCAGTCGACTAGGATCCTACGAGCAGTACTTC. Its translation is CASSRLGSYEQYF. The gene calls are TRBV6-5 and TRBJ2-7, with D perhaps TRBD2 (6 bases). Germline loops: CDR1 MNHEY, CDR2 SVGAGI. Between the trimmed V and J ends, which lost 5 bases and 1 base, there was a span of 9 bases. The CDR3 contains 13 residues.

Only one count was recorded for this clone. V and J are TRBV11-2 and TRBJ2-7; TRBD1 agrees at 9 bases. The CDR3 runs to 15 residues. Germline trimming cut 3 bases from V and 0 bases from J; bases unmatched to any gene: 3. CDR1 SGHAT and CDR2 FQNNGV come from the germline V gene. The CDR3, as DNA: TGTGCCAGCAGCTTTACGGACAGGGGCTCCTACGAGCAGTACTTC. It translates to CASSFTDRGSYEQYF.

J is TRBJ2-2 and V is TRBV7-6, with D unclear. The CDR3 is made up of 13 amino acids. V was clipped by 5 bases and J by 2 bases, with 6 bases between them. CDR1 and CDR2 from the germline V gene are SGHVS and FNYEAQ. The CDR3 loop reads CASSPSNTGELFF. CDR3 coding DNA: TGTGCCAGCAGCCCAAGCAACACCGGGGAGCTGTTTTTT. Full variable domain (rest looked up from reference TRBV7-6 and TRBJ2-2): GAGVSQSPRYKVTKRGQDVALRCDPISGHVSLYWYRQALGQGPEFLTYFNYEAQQDKSGLPNDRFSAERPEGSISTLTIQRTEQRDSAMYRCASSPSNTGELFFGEGSRLTVL.

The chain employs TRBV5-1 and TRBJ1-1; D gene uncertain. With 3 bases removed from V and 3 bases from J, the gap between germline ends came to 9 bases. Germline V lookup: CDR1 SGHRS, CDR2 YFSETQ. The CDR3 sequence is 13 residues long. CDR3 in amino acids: CASSSGFDTEAFF. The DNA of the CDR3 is TGCGCCAGCAGCTCAGGATTCGACACTGAAGCTTTCTTT.

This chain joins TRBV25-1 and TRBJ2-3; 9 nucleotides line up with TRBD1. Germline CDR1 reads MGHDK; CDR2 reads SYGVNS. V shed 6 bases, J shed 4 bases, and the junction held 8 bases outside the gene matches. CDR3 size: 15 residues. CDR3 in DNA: TGTGCCAGCAGCGGAGGGACAGGGCAAGCAGATACGCAGTATTTT. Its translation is CASSGGTGQADTQYF.

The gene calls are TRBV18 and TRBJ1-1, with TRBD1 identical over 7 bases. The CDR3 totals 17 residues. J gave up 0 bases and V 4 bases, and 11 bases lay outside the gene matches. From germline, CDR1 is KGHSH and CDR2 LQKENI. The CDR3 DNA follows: TGTGCCAGCTCACGACGTGACAGGGCCTTCATGAACACTGAAGCTTTCTTT. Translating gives CASSRRDRAFMNTEAFF.

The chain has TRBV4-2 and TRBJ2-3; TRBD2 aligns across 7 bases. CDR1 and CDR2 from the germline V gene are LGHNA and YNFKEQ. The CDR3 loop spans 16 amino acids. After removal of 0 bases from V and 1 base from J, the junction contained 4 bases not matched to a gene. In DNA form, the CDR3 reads TGTGCCAGCAGCCAAGAGCGGGGGATGGGCACAGATACGCAGTATTTT. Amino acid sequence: CASSQERGMGTDTQYF.

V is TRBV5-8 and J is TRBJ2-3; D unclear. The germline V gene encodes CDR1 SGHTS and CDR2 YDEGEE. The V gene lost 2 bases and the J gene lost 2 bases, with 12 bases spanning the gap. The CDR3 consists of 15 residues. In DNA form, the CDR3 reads TGTGCCAGCAGCTTTTCCCCTAGTGTCACAGATACGCAGTATTTT. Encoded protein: CASSFSPSVTDTQYF.

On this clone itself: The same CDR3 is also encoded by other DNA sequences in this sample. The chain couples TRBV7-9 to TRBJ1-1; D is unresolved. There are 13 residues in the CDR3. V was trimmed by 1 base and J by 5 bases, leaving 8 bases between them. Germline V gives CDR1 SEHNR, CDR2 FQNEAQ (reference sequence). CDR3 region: CASSLEGGTEAFF. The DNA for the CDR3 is TGTGCCAGCAGCTTAGAGGGAGGGACTGAAGCTTTCTTT. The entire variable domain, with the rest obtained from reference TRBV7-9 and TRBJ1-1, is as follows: DTGVSQNPRHKITKRGQNVTFRCDPISEHNRLYWYRQTLGQGPEFLTYFQNEAQLEKSRLLSDRFSAERPKGSFSTLEIQRTEQGDSAMYLCASSLEGGTEAFFGQGTRLTVV.